By share, the clone carrying this T cell receptor beta chain counts as medium-sized (0.01 to 0.1%). Antigen: not known. This entry comes from a study of molecular identifiers for immune sequencing clone quantification. Study overall: With replicates, the RNA of roughly 21,000 or 96,000 naive CD8 cells was split five ways and four were sequenced. Whole-study findings and limits: Under 1% of molecules in naive cells, but over 98% of effector molecules, belonged to clones above 20 RNA copies.

Between the trimmed V and J ends, which lost 8 bases and 6 bases, there was a span of 16 bases. Germline V gene lookup returns CDR1 KGHSH and CDR2 LQKENI. CDR3 length: 13 amino acids. Libraries of bulk TCR were made by previously described methods (with listed TCR primers). TCRdb re-called the PCR reads with MiXCR, one entry per CDR3 protein. The sample carries 10,000 or so distinct CDR3 sequences, roughly a sixth recorded once. Sample: naive CD8+ T cells from blood, with Jurkat cell RNA spiked in. The subset denotes: FACS-sorted CD8+CD4-CCR7+CD45RA+ naive T cells. This sequence originates from a human donor in good health. Some libraries in this study had Jurkat cell RNA spiked in. The rearrangement joins TRBV18 to TRBJ1-1, with TRBD1 as a possible D gene (6 bases). DNA of the CDR3: TGTGCCAGCAGCCCTACAGGGTACGCTGAAGCTTTCTTT. Its protein is CASSPTGYAEAFF.